The 29 T cell receptor beta chains listed next were all sequenced from one sample in a study of T cells in localized non-small cell lung cancer. The assay was immunoSEQ multiplex PCR, and TCRdb's table has in-frame clones only and misses some. The sample holds approximately 89,000 clones; 80% are singletons and the top ten take less than 20%. The specimen comprised PBMCs, sampled before any cancer treatment. Source of these receptors: a man aged 35-75 years with stage II squamous cell lung carcinoma.

The chain links TRBV18 to TRBJ2-7; TRBD1 is a possible D gene (6 bases). This CDR3 is 12 amino acids long. Germline-derived CDR1 and CDR2 are KGHSH and LQKENI. V lost 3 bases and J lost 6, with 9 bases in between. In DNA form, the CDR3 reads TGTGCCAGCTCACCTACAGGGCGCGAGCAGTACTTC. This codes for CASSPTGREQYF. Using reference TRBV18 and TRBJ2-7 for the parts outside the CDR3, the full variable domain is NAGVMQNPRHLVRRRGQEARLRCSPMKGHSHVYWYRQLPEEGLKFMVYLQKENIIDESGMPKERFSAEFPKEGPSILRIQQVVRGDSAAYFCASSPTGREQYFGPGTRLTVT.

V is TRBV27 and J is TRBJ2-7, with a weak D call TRBD2 (5 bases). The CDR3 length is 13 residues. V gave up 6 bases and J gave up 2 bases, with 11 bases separating them. Germline CDR1 and CDR2: MNHEY and SMNVEV (reference sequence). The DNA for the CDR3 is TGTGCCAGCAGAACTAGGGCTCCCTACGAGCAGTACTTC. Protein sequence: CASRTRAPYEQYF.

The rearrangement links TRBV2 to TRBJ1-5, with D possibly matching TRBD1 (5 bases). V was clipped by 6 bases and J by 0 bases, with 12 bases between them. The CDR3 length is 15 residues. Germline-derived CDR1 and CDR2 are SNHLY and FYNNEI. The CDR3 loop reads CASRLQDNSNQPQHF. The CDR3 DNA follows: TGTGCCAGCAGGTTACAGGATAATAGCAATCAGCCCCAGCATTTT.

This sequence joins TRBV27 and TRBJ1-5; TRBD1 might be the D (5 bases). The CDR3 sequence is 15 residues long. V was trimmed by 8 bases and J by 1 base, leaving 15 bases between them. The germline CDR1 and CDR2 sequences are MNHEY and SMNVEV (reference sequence). CDR3 DNA: TGTGCCAGCCAACACCGCCCAGGGAGCAATCAGCCCCAGCATTTT. Residues: CASQHRPGSNQPQHF.

Here the CDR3 reads CAISESPHGDTQYF. The CDR3 nucleotides read TGTGCCATCAGTGAGTCGCCCCACGGGGATACGCAGTATTTT. The chain joins TRBV10-3 to TRBJ2-3; D is ambiguous. This CDR3 is 14 amino acids long. Germline V CDR1 and CDR2: ENHRY, SYGVKD. The V end lost 0 bases, the J end lost 6 bases, and 10 bases lay between the germline ends.

The chain is built from TRBV7-9 and TRBJ1-1; perhaps TRBD1 as D (5 bases). Germline V gene data show CDR1 as SEHNR and CDR2 as FQNEAQ (reference sequence). This CDR3 has 14 residues. The V gene lost 1 base and the J gene lost 5 bases, with 11 bases spanning the gap. CDR3: CASSLETGGTEAFF. The DNA of the CDR3 is TGTGCCAGCAGCTTAGAAACGGGGGGGACTGAAGCTTTCTTT. Supplemented by reference TRBV7-9 and TRBJ1-1, the full variable domain reads DTGVSQNPRHKITKRGQNVTFRCDPISEHNRLYWYRQTLGQGPEFLTYFQNEAQLEKSRLLSDRFSAERPKGSFSTLEIQRTEQGDSAMYLCASSLETGGTEAFFGQGTRLTVV.

V and J are TRBV7-8 and TRBJ2-1; unclear D gene. The CDR3 extends over 14 amino acids. CDR1 is SGHVS, CDR2 FQNEAQ, per germline. The V and J ends lost 3 bases and 0 bases respectively, with 6 bases between them. This CDR3 is CASSFPDSYNEQFF. CDR3 DNA: TGTGCCAGCAGCTTTCCTGACTCCTACAATGAGCAGTTCTTC.

The chain couples TRBV7-8 to TRBJ2-7, with D hard to call. Between the trimmed V and J ends, which lost 3 bases and 9 bases, there was a span of 24 bases. CDR1 is SGHVS, CDR2 FQNEAQ, per germline. The CDR3 runs to 16 residues. The CDR3 here is CASSFFSDRNNSGQYF. CDR3 in DNA: TGTGCCAGCAGCTTCTTCTCAGACCGAAACAACTCAGGGCAGTACTTC.

In this sample, this clone turned up a few times. This chain links TRBV2 with TRBJ1-5; D perhaps matches TRBD1 (5 bases). Germline V gene data show CDR1 as SNHLY and CDR2 as FYNNEI. This CDR3 is built from 11 residues. Trimming shortened V by 7 bases and J by 11 bases, and 12 bases separated the two germline ends. The CDR3 reads CASTGRGAQHF. CDR3 in DNA: TGTGCCAGCACCGGCCGGGGGGCCCAGCATTTT.

The rearrangement links TRBV28 to TRBJ2-5, with a tentative D call TRBD1 (6 bases). This CDR3 comprises 12 residues. Germline CDR1 is MDHEN and CDR2 is SYDVKM. Trimming removed 10 bases at V and 1 base at J, with 10 bases between. Written as DNA, the CDR3 is TGTGCCAATCGGACAGTCCAAGAGACCCAGTACTTC. This gives the protein CANRTVQETQYF.

This clone was counted only a few times. This chain connects TRBV4-3 to TRBJ2-7, with D tentatively TRBD1 (6 bases). The CDR3 runs to 17 residues. From germline, CDR1 is LGHNA and CDR2 YSLEER. Trimming pared 0 bases from V and 2 bases from J, leaving 17 bases between. CDR3 in amino acids: CASSQDFGRGLAYEQYF. CDR3 DNA: TGCGCCAGCAGCCAAGATTTCGGCAGGGGATTGGCCTACGAGCAGTACTTC.

The chain is built from TRBV2 and TRBJ2-7; TRBD2 aligns across 12 bases. After removal of 1 base from V and 0 bases from J, the junction contained 7 bases not matched to a gene. Per germline, CDR1 SNHLY and CDR2 FYNNEI. This CDR3 spans 18 amino acids. The CDR3 loop reads CASSEGLAGGHLSYEQYF. CDR3 bases: TGTGCCAGCAGTGAAGGGCTAGCGGGGGGGCACCTCTCCTACGAGCAGTACTTC.

This chain uses TRBV10-3 with TRBJ1-1, with D possibly TRBD1 on 6 matching bases. The CDR3 extends over 14 amino acids. V shed 6 bases and J shed 2 bases, with 13 bases lying between them. Germline assignment: CDR1 ENHRY and CDR2 SYGVKD. CDR3: CAIRGDTSNTEAFF. CDR3 bases: TGTGCCATCAGGGGGGACACCTCTAACACTGAAGCTTTCTTT.

The rearrangement joins TRBV7-2 to TRBJ1-5; D not resolved. V lost 1 base and J lost 2, with 12 bases in between. From germline, CDR1 is SGHTA and CDR2 FQGNSA. The CDR3 is 16 amino acids. This CDR3 is CASSLVSGFGNQPQHF. The CDR3 DNA reads as TGTGCCAGCAGCTTAGTTTCCGGTTTCGGCAATCAGCCCCAGCATTTT.

Details on this clone: Sequence at one end of the junction differs from germline and may be a read error. The chain uses TRBV2 and TRBJ2-7, with 9 bases lining up with TRBD1. The CDR3 sequence is 14 residues long. Per the germline V gene, CDR1 is SNHLY and CDR2 is FYNNEI. The CDR3 sequence is CASKTGTGSGRSGF. CDR3 bases: TGTGCCAGCAAGACCGGGACAGGGTCAGGTCGAAGCGGCTTC.

This clone was detected a few times. This rearrangement joins TRBV28 to TRBJ1-2, with 7 bases fitting TRBD1. Looked up from germline, CDR1 is MDHEN and CDR2 is SYDVKM. V lost 2 bases to trimming and J lost 8 bases; unmatched junction nucleotides: 5. The CDR3 is 13 amino acids. This CDR3 is CASSLNQGEGYTF. For the CDR3, the DNA is TGTGCCAGCAGTTTAAATCAGGGGGAGGGCTACACCTTC.

The chain employs TRBV6-5 and TRBJ1-6; 9 bases are shared with TRBD1. CDR1 is MNHEY and CDR2 is SVGAGI in the germline V gene. The length of the CDR3 is 16 residues. The V segment lost 0 bases and the J segment 4 bases; nucleotides outside the gene matches: 1. The CDR3 DNA reads TGTGCCAGCAGTTACTCGGGACAGGGTTATAATTCACCCCTCCACTTT. Amino acid sequence: CASSYSGQGYNSPLHF.

The chain combines TRBV27 with TRBJ1-2; D might be TRBD1 (5 bases). V was clipped by 7 bases and J by 5 bases, with 23 bases between them. CDR3 size: 16 residues. Germline assignment: CDR1 MNHEY and CDR2 SMNVEV (reference sequence). This CDR3 is CASTTWGRDSWYGYTF. For the CDR3, the DNA is TGTGCCAGCACCACCTGGGGCAGGGATTCCTGGTATGGCTACACCTTC.

The chain is built from TRBV5-5 and TRBJ2-3; TRBD1 agrees at 7 bases. CDR1 and CDR2 (germline): SGHKS, YYEKEE (reference sequence). The CDR3 sequence is 14 residues long. V gave up 5 bases and J gave up 4 bases; unmatched junction bases: 7. In nucleotides, the CDR3 is TGTGCCAGCAGAAGGGGGCCACTAGCAGATACGCAGTATTTT. This gives the protein CASRRGPLADTQYF.

The CDR3 DNA follows: TGTGCCAGCAGTACCCTAGCGGGAGAGGTAGATACGCAGTATTTT. Protein sequence: CASSTLAGEVDTQYF. The chain joins TRBV27 to TRBJ2-3; TRBD2 agrees at 10 bases. J lost 5 bases, V lost 5 bases, and 7 bases had no gene match. Germline loops: CDR1 MNHEY, CDR2 SMNVEV (reference sequence). This CDR3 is built from 15 residues.

Only one count was recorded for this clone. This specimen includes other DNA sequences encoding the same CDR3. The chain has TRBV27 and TRBJ2-1, with 10 bases matching TRBD2. The V gene end was trimmed by 6 bases and the J gene end by 4 bases; junction bases not matched to a gene: 6. Germline V gene data show CDR1 as MNHEY and CDR2 as SMNVEV (reference sequence). CDR3 length: 15 residues. The DNA for the CDR3 is TGTGCCAGCAGCTCATTAGCGGGGGGTTACAATGAGCAGTTCTTC. Translated, it gives CASSSLAGGYNEQFF.

V usage is TRBV4-2 and J usage is TRBJ2-7, with 7 bases aligning to TRBD1. The CDR3 length is 14 residues. In germline, CDR1 is LGHNA, CDR2 YNFKEQ. The ends lost 2 bases at V and 1 base at J; junction bases unmatched: 2. The CDR3 is CASSQWTGSYEQYF. CDR3 sequence (DNA): TGTGCCAGCAGCCAATGGACAGGTTCCTACGAGCAGTACTTC.

The J gene is TRBJ1-2, the V gene TRBV28, with D hard to call. With 7 bases removed from V and 0 bases from J, the gap between germline ends came to 9 bases. CDR3 size: 13 residues. Looked up from germline, CDR1 is MDHEN and CDR2 is SYDVKM. The CDR3 loop is CASTQTTNYGYTF. As DNA, the CDR3 is TGTGCCAGCACCCAGACAACTAACTATGGCTACACCTTC.

The rearrangement joins TRBV28 to TRBJ1-2; weak D call: TRBD1 (5 bases). Germline assignment: CDR1 MDHEN and CDR2 SYDVKM. V shed 7 bases and J shed 8 bases, with 20 bases lying between them. The CDR3 is 14 amino acids. The CDR3 is CASTPWSGAGGYTF. Written as DNA, the CDR3 is TGTGCCAGCACTCCCTGGTCCGGGGCTGGAGGCTACACCTTC.

This clone was picked up a small number of times. The V call is TRBV6-5, the J call TRBJ2-5; D gene ambiguous. This CDR3 is built from 11 residues. CDR1 and CDR2 (germline): MNHEY, SVGAGI. The ends were cut back, 1 base at V and 5 bases at J, with 2 bases in the middle. CDR3 DNA: TGTGCCAGCAGTTACTTGGAGACCCAGTACTTC. It specifies CASSYLETQYF.

The V gene is TRBV18, the J gene TRBJ2-7; 9 nucleotides align to TRBD1. Trimming removed 3 bases from V and 3 bases from J; junction bases left unmatched: 3. Germline assignment: CDR1 KGHSH and CDR2 LQKENI. The CDR3 runs to 14 residues. CDR3 region: CASSPTGGNYEQYF. In DNA form, the CDR3 reads TGTGCCAGCTCACCCACAGGGGGCAACTACGAGCAGTACTTC.

CDR3 nucleotides: TGTGCCAGCAGCTTAGTTTGGGGCTACACCGGGGAGCTGTTTTTT. Translation: CASSLVWGYTGELFF. The rearrangement joins TRBV11-2 to TRBJ2-2, with TRBD1 as a possible D gene (5 bases). Germline loops: CDR1 SGHAT, CDR2 FQNNGV. This CDR3 has 15 amino acids. V shed 1 base and J shed 3 bases, with 9 bases lying between them.

The J gene is TRBJ1-5, the V gene TRBV6-1; D is perhaps TRBD1 (6 bases). This CDR3 has 14 amino acids. With 3 bases removed from V and 0 bases from J, the gap between germline ends came to 6 bases. The germline V gene encodes CDR1 MNHNS and CDR2 SASEGT. Here the CDR3 DNA reads TGTGCCAGCAGTGACAGGGGTAGCAATCAGCCCCAGCATTTT. As protein: CASSDRGSNQPQHF.

The chain recombines TRBV20-1 with TRBJ1-1; D is ambiguous. The CDR3 has 11 residues. CDR1 and CDR2 from the germline V gene are DFQATT and SNEGSKA (reference sequence). Between the trimmed V and J ends, which lost 3 bases and 3 bases, there was a span of 5 bases. The CDR3 nucleotides read TGCAGTGCTAGGGCGGACACTGAAGCTTTCTTT. It specifies CSARADTEAFF.